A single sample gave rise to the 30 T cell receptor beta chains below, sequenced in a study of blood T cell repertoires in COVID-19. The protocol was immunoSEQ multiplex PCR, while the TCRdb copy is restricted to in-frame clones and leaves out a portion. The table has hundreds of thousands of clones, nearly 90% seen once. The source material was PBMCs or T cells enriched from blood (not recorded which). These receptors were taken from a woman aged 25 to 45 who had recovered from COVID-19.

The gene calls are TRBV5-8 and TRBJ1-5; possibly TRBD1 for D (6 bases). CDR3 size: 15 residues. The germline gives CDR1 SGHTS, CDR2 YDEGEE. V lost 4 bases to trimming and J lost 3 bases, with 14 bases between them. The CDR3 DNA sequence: TGTGCCAGCAGCCTCCTACAGGGAACCAATCAGCCCCAGCATTTT. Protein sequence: CASSLLQGTNQPQHF.

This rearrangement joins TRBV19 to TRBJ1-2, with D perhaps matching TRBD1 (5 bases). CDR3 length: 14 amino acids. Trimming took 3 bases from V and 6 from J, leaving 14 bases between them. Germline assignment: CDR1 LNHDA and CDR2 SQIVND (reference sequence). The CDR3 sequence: CASSIPTVRNGYTF. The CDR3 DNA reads TGTGCCAGTAGTATCCCGACAGTCCGAAATGGCTACACCTTC.

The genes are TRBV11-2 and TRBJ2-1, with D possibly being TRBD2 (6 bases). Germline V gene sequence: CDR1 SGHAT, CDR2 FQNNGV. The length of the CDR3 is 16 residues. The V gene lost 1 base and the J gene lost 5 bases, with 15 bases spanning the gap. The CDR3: CASSLGGGIPDNEQFF. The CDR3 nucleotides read TGTGCCAGCAGCTTAGGTGGGGGGATCCCCGACAATGAGCAGTTCTTC.

The CDR3 is CSVDPKTGPYYGYTF. The CDR3 bases are TGCAGCGTTGATCCTAAGACAGGACCCTACTATGGCTACACCTTC. V usage is TRBV29-1 and J usage is TRBJ1-2; TRBD1 might be the D (6 bases). Trimming cost V 3 bases and J 3 bases, with 17 bases left between them. CDR3 length equals 15 residues. Looked up from germline, CDR1 is SQVTM and CDR2 is ANQGSEA.

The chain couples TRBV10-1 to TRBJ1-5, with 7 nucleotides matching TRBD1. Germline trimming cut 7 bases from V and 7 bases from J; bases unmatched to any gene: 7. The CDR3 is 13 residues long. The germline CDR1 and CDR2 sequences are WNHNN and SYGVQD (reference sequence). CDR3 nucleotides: TGCGCCAGCAACTTGGCAGGGGGACAGCCCCAGCATTTT. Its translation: CASNLAGGQPQHF.

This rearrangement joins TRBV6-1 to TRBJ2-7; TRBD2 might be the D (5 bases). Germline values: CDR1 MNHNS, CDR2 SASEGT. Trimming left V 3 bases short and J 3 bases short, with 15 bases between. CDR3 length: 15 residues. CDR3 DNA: TGTGCCAGCAGTGACCGCGGGTCCCCCGGCTACGAGCAGTACTTC. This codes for CASSDRGSPGYEQYF.

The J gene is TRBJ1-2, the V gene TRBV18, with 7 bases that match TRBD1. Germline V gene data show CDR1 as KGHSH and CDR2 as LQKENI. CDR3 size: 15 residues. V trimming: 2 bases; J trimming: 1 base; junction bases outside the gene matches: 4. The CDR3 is CASSPTRDSNYGYTF. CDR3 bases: TGTGCCAGCTCACCAACGCGGGACAGTAACTATGGCTACACCTTC.

CDR3 nucleotides: TGTGCCAGCAGTCAGGGCCCTGAAGCTTTCTTT. As protein: CASSQGPEAFF. The chain is built from TRBV6-5 and TRBJ1-1; D perhaps matches TRBD1 (5 bases). The CDR3 totals 11 residues. Germline V lookup: CDR1 MNHEY, CDR2 SVGAGI. Deletions cut 5 bases from V and 6 bases from J, with 7 bases between.

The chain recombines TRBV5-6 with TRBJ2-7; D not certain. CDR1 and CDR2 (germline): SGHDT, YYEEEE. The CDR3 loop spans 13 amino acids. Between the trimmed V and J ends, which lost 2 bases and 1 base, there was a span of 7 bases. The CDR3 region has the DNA TGTGCCAGCAGCTTACGGTATTCCTACGAGCAGTACTTC. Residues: CASSLRYSYEQYF.

The CDR3 region is CASNPWGGSGNEQFF. CDR3 bases: TGTGCCAGCAACCCCTGGGGCGGATCCGGCAATGAGCAGTTCTTC. The chain combines TRBV27 with TRBJ2-1; D may be TRBD1 (5 bases). V was cut by 7 bases and J by 6 bases, with 19 bases left in between. From germline, CDR1 is MNHEY and CDR2 SMNVEV (reference sequence). This CDR3 is built from 15 residues.

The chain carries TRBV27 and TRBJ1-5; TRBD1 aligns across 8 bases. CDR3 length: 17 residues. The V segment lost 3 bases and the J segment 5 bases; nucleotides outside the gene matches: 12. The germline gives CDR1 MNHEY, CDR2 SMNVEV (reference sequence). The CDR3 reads CASSFLAPGGGHQPQHF. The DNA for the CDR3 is TGTGCCAGCAGTTTTTTGGCCCCAGGGGGCGGTCATCAGCCCCAGCATTTT.

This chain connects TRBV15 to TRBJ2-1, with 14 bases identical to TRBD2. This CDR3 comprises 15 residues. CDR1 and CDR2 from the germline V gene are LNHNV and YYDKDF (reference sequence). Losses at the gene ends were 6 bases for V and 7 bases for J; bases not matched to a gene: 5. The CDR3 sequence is CATSPGLAGANEQFF. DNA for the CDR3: TGTGCCACCAGTCCGGGACTAGCGGGAGCAAATGAGCAGTTCTTC.

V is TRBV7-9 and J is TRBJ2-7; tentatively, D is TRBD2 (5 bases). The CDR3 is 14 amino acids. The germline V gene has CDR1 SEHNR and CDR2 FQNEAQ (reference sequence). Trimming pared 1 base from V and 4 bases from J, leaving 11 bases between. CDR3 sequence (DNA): TGTGCCAGCAGCTTAGGAGGGAGAATATACGAGCAGTACTTC. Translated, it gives CASSLGGRIYEQYF.

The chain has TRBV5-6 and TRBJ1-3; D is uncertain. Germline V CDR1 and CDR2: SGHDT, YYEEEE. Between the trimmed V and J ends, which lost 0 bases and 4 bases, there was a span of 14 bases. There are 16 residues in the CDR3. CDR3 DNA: TGTGCCAGCAGCTTGGGGGCAGGTCTATCGGGAAACACCATATATTTT. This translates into CASSLGAGLSGNTIYF.

CDR3 region: CSAPQGLGEQFF. The CDR3 DNA reads TGCAGCGCCCCACAGGGTCTTGGTGAGCAGTTCTTC. The J gene is TRBJ2-1, the V gene TRBV29-1, with a possible D match to TRBD1 (6 bases). The germline gives CDR1 SQVTM, CDR2 ANQGSEA. The CDR3 contains 12 residues. V was clipped by 7 bases and J by 9 bases, with 16 bases between them.

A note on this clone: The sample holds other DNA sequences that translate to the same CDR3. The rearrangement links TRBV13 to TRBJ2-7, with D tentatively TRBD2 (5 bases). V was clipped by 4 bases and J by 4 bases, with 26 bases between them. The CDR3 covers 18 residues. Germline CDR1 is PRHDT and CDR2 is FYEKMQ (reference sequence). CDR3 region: CASSSTDWANHTEYEQYF. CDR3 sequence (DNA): TGTGCCAGCAGCTCAACGGACTGGGCGAATCATACTGAGTACGAGCAGTACTTC.

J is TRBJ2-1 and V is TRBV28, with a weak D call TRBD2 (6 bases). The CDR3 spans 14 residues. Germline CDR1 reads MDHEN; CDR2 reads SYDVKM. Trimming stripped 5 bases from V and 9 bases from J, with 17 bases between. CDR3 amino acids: CASSKAGRDGEQFF. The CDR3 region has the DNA TGTGCCAGCAGTAAGGCGGGGAGAGATGGTGAGCAGTTCTTC.

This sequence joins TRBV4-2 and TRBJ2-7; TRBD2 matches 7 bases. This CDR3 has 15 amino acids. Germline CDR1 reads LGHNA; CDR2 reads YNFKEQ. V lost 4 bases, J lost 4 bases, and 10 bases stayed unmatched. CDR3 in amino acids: CASSRGASGNYEQYF. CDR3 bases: TGTGCCAGCAGCCGCGGGGCTAGCGGCAATTACGAGCAGTACTTC.

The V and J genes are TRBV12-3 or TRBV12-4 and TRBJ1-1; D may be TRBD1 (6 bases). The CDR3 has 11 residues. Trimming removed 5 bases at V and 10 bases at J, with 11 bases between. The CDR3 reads CASSLQGTAFF. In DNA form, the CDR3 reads TGTGCCAGCAGTCTACAGGGTACAGCTTTCTTT.

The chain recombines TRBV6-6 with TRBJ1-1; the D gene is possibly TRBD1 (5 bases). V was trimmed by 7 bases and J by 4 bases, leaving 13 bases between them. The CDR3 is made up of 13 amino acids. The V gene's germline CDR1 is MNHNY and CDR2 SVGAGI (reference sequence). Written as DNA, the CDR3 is TGTGCCAGCATTAGGGGTTTTGGCACTGAAGCTTTCTTT. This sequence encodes CASIRGFGTEAFF.

CDR3 loop: CASSLDAGNSDTQYF. The CDR3 DNA reads TGTGCCAGCAGCTTGGACGCGGGTAATTCAGATACGCAGTATTTT. This rearrangement joins TRBV5-4 to TRBJ2-3; D might be TRBD2 (5 bases). The ends were cut back, 0 bases at V and 4 bases at J, with 12 bases in the middle. CDR1 SGHNT and CDR2 YYREEE come from the germline V gene (reference sequence). The length of the CDR3 is 15 residues.

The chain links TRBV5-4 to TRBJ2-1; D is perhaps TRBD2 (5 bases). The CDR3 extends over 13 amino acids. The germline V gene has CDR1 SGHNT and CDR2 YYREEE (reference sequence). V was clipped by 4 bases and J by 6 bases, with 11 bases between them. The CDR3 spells CASSRDETNEQFF. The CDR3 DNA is TGTGCCAGCAGCCGGGATGAAACCAATGAGCAGTTCTTC.

In DNA form, the CDR3 reads TGTGCCAGCAGTTATGACGGGCAGGGCGTGAAGACCCAGTACTTC. Translating it yields CASSYDGQGVKTQYF. The chain combines TRBV6-5 with TRBJ2-5; D is perhaps TRBD1 (5 bases). Trimming removed 3 bases from V and 6 bases from J, with 17 bases in between. Germline values: CDR1 MNHEY, CDR2 SVGAGI. This CDR3 comprises 15 residues.

DNA for the CDR3: TGTGCCAGCAGCCAAGCAGACAGGACCAATTCACCCCTCCACTTT. This sequence encodes CASSQADRTNSPLHF. This sequence joins TRBV4-2 and TRBJ1-6, with D maybe TRBD1 (6 bases). Trimming took 1 base from V and 7 from J, leaving 11 bases between them. Germline CDR1 is LGHNA and CDR2 is YNFKEQ. The CDR3 covers 15 residues.

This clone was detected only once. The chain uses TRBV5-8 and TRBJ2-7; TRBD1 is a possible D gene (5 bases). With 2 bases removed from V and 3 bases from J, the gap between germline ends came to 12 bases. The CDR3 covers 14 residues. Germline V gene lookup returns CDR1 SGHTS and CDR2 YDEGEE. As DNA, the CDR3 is TGTGCCAGCAGCTTCTTGACAGTCGTCTACGAGCAGTACTTC. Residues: CASSFLTVVYEQYF.

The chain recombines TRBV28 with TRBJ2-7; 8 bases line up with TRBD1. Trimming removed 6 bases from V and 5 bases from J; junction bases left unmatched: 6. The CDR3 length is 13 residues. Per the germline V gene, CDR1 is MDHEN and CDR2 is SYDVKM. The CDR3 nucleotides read TGTGCCAGCAGATTCGACAGGGGCCACGAGCAGTACTTC. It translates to CASRFDRGHEQYF.

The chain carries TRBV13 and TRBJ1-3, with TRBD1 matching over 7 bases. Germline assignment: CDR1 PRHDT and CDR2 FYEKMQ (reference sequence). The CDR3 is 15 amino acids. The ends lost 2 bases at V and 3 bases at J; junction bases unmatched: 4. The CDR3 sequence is CASSLYGTVGNTIYF. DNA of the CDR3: TGTGCCAGCAGCTTATACGGGACAGTTGGAAACACCATATATTTT.

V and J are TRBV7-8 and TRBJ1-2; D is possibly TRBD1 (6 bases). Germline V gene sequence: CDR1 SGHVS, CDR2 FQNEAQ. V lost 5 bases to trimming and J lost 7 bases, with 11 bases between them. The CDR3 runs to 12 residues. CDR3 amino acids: CASSPDSFGYTF. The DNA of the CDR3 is TGTGCCAGCAGCCCGGACAGTTTTGGCTACACCTTC.

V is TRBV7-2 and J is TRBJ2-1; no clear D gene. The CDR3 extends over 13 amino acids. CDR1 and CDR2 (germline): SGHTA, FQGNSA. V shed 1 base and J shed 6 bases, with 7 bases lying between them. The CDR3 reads CASSLVSINEQFF. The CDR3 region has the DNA TGTGCCAGCAGCTTAGTTAGCATCAATGAGCAGTTCTTC.

The CDR3 reads CATSRDRANYGYTF. CDR3 nucleotides: TGTGCCACCAGCAGGGACAGGGCCAACTATGGCTACACCTTC. This chain links TRBV15 with TRBJ1-2, with 8 bases that match TRBD1. V dropped 3 bases and J dropped 2; count of bases not matched to a gene: 2. The CDR3 is 14 amino acids. Germline V gives CDR1 LNHNV, CDR2 YYDKDF (reference sequence).